The T cell receptor beta chain described here comes from a study of read filtering for tumor transcriptome and immune sequencing. As for the study in general: TCR-mapped reads were about 4.05 to 11 million with IR-seq versus roughly 85 to 1,400 with RNA-seq.

The library was built from around 380 ng RNA with molecular barcoded adaptors for alpha/delta and beta/gamma chains. TCRdb independently ran MiXCR on the reads; one entry per CDR3 protein. Of 35,000 to 40,000 distinct CDR3 sequences listed, roughly an eighth are singletons. At least ten counts were recorded for this clonotype. Bone marrow was sampled from every patient at the time of active disease. Trimming took 0 bases from V and 4 from J; bases not matched to a gene: 5. Germline CDR1 DFQATT, CDR2 SNEGSKA (reference sequence). The CDR3 is 15 amino acids. The source material was a population of CD138-negative cells sorted from bone marrow. The clonotype comes from a donor over 35 with multiple myeloma. The rearrangement uses TRBV20-1 and TRBJ2-5, with 10 bases matching TRBD2. CDR3 protein: CSARDLAGVVETQYF. The CDR3 DNA reads as TGCAGTGCTAGAGATCTAGCGGGAGTCGTAGAGACCCAGTACTTC.